Below are 14 T cell receptor beta chains sequenced from a single sample in a study of immune characterization of retroperitoneal liposarcoma. TCRdb processed the PCR reads anew with MiXCR; each CDR3 protein has one entry. Here the sample spans roughly 9,300 distinct CDR3 sequences, less than 30% being singletons. Sequenced sample: blood. These receptors were taken from a male donor with retroperitoneal liposarcoma.

As to this clonotype: The missing conserved phenylalanine or tryptophan at the end of this CDR3 makes a read error likely. The DNA is omitted, as the CDR3 cannot be located on it reliably, and the CDR3 follows TCRdb's listing. The V and J genes are TRBV5-1 and TRBJ2-6; the table assigns TRBD2, which was not confirmed against the DNA. Germline V CDR1 and CDR2: SGHRS, YFSETQ. The CDR3 spans 21 residues, counting both ends. The CDR3 loop reads CASTPGLTSGAGSYNEQFFGP.

This clonotype turned up a few times. Because the CDR3's place on the DNA is in doubt, the DNA is left out and the CDR3 is given as listed by TCRdb. CDR3 protein: CASSFGPGQGGFNEQFF. The V call is TRBV11-1, the J call TRBJ2-1; TRBD1, the D gene given by the table, was not confirmed from the DNA. The germline gives CDR1 SGHAT, CDR2 FQDESV (reference sequence). The CDR3 spans 17 amino acids, including both terminal residues.

This clonotype is medium-sized within its sample. This sequence joins TRBV6-1 and TRBJ2-1; 7 nucleotides match TRBD2. This CDR3 contains 15 residues. The germline V gene encodes CDR1 MNHNS and CDR2 SASEGT. Trimming at V came to 7 bases and at J to 2 bases, leaving 8 bases not matched to a gene. CDR3 DNA: TGTGCCAGCACGGCTAGCGGAGAGACCTACAATGAGCAGTTCTTC. It is translated as CASTASGETYNEQFF.

As concerns this clonotype: Because the CDR3 is missing its conserved closing phenylalanine or tryptophan, this is likely a read error. Because the CDR3's place on the DNA is in doubt, the DNA is left out and the CDR3 is given as listed by TCRdb. J is TRBJ1-1 and V is TRBV6-8. In germline, CDR1 is MNHGY, CDR2 SAAAGT. The CDR3 region is 15 residues in length, termini included. The CDR3 is CASSVGSPYEQFFGQ.

The table lists this clonotype with a few counts. The rearrangement joins TRBV6-1 to TRBJ1-5; D call uncertain. Germline V gene data show CDR1 as MNHNS and CDR2 as SASEGT. Trimming cost V 7 bases and J 5 bases, with 12 bases left between them. This CDR3 has 13 residues. The CDR3 bases are TGTGCCAGCATGGTGACAAATCATCAGCCCCAGCATTTT. Protein: CASMVTNHQPQHF.

This clonotype was detected a few times. The rearrangement links TRBV12-5 to TRBJ2-1; D is unresolved. The V gene's germline CDR1 is LGHNT and CDR2 FRNRAP. This CDR3 is 16 amino acids long. The V end was cut by 1 base, the J end by 7 bases, with 17 bases between. In nucleotides, the CDR3 is TGTGCTAGTGGTTTGGCACGGAACTGGGAAATAAATGAGCAGTTCTTC. It yields the protein CASGLARNWEINEQFF.

There are a few counts of this clonotype. J is TRBJ2-5 and V is TRBV7-2, with D tentatively TRBD2 (6 bases). V shed 5 bases and J shed 11 bases, with 21 bases lying between them. CDR1 and CDR2 from the germline V gene are SGHTA and FQGNSA. This CDR3 contains 14 residues. CDR3 region: CASSPPTDSRGQYF. The DNA of the CDR3 is TGTGCCAGCAGCCCGCCCACGGACTCCCGGGGGCAGTACTTC.

This clonotype is large. Given a much more abundant clone one base away, this may be a read error. This rearrangement joins TRBV6-4 to TRBJ2-1; 7 nucleotides agree with TRBD1. The last part of the DNA fits TRBJ2-7 better; the J call may be wrong. Germline V gene data show CDR1 as MRHNA and CDR2 as SNTAGT. The CDR3 consists of 13 residues. The DNA of the CDR3 is TGTGCCAGCAGTGACCGGGACAGCAATGAGCAGTACTTC. As protein: CASSDRDSNEQYF.

This chain connects TRBV20-1 to TRBJ2-1; TRBD2 matches 8 bases. The J call may be in error: the DNA end matches TRBJ2-7 better. The CDR3 consists of 13 residues. The germline gives CDR1 DFQATT, CDR2 SNEGSKA (reference sequence). CDR3 bases: TGCAGTGCTGGATCCCCTAGCGGGTACGAGCAGTACTTC. Amino acid sequence: CSAGSPSGYEQYF.

The rearrangement uses TRBV12-5 and TRBJ2-3, with 9 bases matching TRBD1. CDR3 size: 16 residues. CDR1 and CDR2 (germline): LGHNT, FRNRAP. The J segment lost 3 bases and the V segment lost 3 bases, leaving 7 bases of the junction unmatched. Written as DNA, the CDR3 is TGTGCTAGTGGTTTTGGGACAGGGTATGCGACAGATACGCAGTATTTT. It codes for CASGFGTGYATDTQYF. The full variable domain, rest sourced from reference TRBV12-5 and TRBJ2-3, is DARVTQTPRHKVTEMGQEVTMRCQPILGHNTVFWYRQTMMQGLELLAYFRNRAPLDDSGMPKDRFSAEMPDATLATLKIQPSEPRDSAVYFCASGFGTGYATDTQYFGPGTRLTVL.

In its sample, this clonotype was seen a few times. V gene TRBV4-1 combines with J gene TRBJ1-5; D is undetermined. V lost 1 base and J 7 bases, leaving 8 bases between the germline ends. This CDR3 has 13 amino acids. The germline CDR1 and CDR2 sequences are MGHRA and YSYEKL. CDR3 region: CASSQVSGQPQHF. CDR3 nucleotide sequence: TGCGCCAGCAGCCAAGTTTCTGGCCAGCCCCAGCATTTT.

The V and J genes are TRBV6-5 and TRBJ1-2, with D perhaps TRBD1 (5 bases). Germline CDR1 MNHEY, CDR2 SVGAGI. Trimming shortened V by 4 bases and J by 4 bases, and 16 bases separated the two germline ends. This CDR3 contains 15 residues. The CDR3, as DNA: TGTGCCAGCAGTTCCCCCCGACAGACGCTCTATGGCTACACCTTC. Encoded protein: CASSSPRQTLYGYTF.

J is TRBJ2-1 and V is TRBV6-1; D perhaps matches TRBD2 (6 bases). The end of the DNA aligns better with TRBJ2-7, so the J call may be wrong. This CDR3 contains 14 residues. The germline V gene encodes CDR1 MNHNS and CDR2 SASEGT. The CDR3 region is CASSEGGSGYEQYF. CDR3 DNA sequence: TGTGCCAGCAGTGAAGGCGGTAGCGGCTACGAGCAGTACTTC.

V usage is TRBV12-3 or TRBV12-4 and J usage is TRBJ2-7; perhaps D is TRBD1 or TRBD2 (5 bases each). This CDR3 has 13 residues. With 6 bases removed from V and 3 bases from J, the gap between germline ends came to 12 bases. The CDR3 sequence is CASSRGPDYEQYF. CDR3 nucleotides: TGTGCCAGCAGCCGGGGCCCTGACTACGAGCAGTACTTC.